This entry lists 27 T cell receptor beta chains sequenced from one sample in a study of cytomegalovirus exposure and HLA in healthy donors. The PCR employed 60 Vbeta primers together with 13 Jbeta primers. Using immunoSEQ multiplex PCR, the repertoire was profiled, and TCRdb retains in-frame clones only, with some absent. The sample holds approximately 110,000 clones; around 80% are singletons and the top ten take 4.8%. Input material: PBMCs. The source is a man aged 25 to 40 in good health and CMV-seropositive.

This clone was counted between two and nine times. The V call is TRBV5-4, the J call TRBJ1-2; 10 nucleotides line up with TRBD1. The CDR3 is 14 residues long. The germline V gene encodes CDR1 SGHNT and CDR2 YYREEE (reference sequence). V was clipped by 4 bases and J by 10 bases; unmatched bases: 10. This chain's CDR3 is CASSPDRGRSIYTF. CDR3 bases: TGTGCCAGCAGCCCCGACAGGGGGCGATCGATCTACACCTTC.

This clone appeared a single time. This chain links TRBV19 with TRBJ1-6; D uncertain. The ends were cut back, 5 bases at V and 3 bases at J, with 11 bases in the middle. The CDR3 is 15 amino acids. Germline V gene sequence: CDR1 LNHDA, CDR2 SQIVND (reference sequence). CDR3 in DNA: TGTGCCAGTAGTGATGGCGGTGGCTATAATTCACCCCTCCACTTT. It translates to CASSDGGGYNSPLHF. Drawing the rest from reference TRBV19 and TRBJ1-6, the complete variable domain is DGGITQSPKYLFRKEGQNVTLSCEQNLNHDAMYWYRQDPGQGLRLIYYSQIVNDFQKGDIAEGYSVSREKKESFPLTVTSAQKNPTAFYLCASSDGGGYNSPLHFGNGTRLTVT.

The rearrangement links TRBV7-2 to TRBJ2-5; 7 bases fit TRBD1. Trimming cost V 4 bases and J 7 bases; bases outside gene matches: 6. CDR1 SGHTA and CDR2 FQGNSA come from the germline V gene. The CDR3 extends over 13 amino acids. In DNA form, the CDR3 reads TGTGCCAGCAGCTCGGACAGGCGAGGGACCCAGTACTTC. This encodes CASSSDRRGTQYF.

The V call is TRBV6-5, the J call TRBJ2-1; 9 nucleotides line up with TRBD2. The J segment lost 8 bases and the V segment lost 2 bases, leaving 10 bases of the junction unmatched. The CDR3 extends over 16 amino acids. From germline, CDR1 is MNHEY and CDR2 SVGAGI. The CDR3: CASSYVGRGGPDEQFF. The CDR3 nucleotides read TGTGCCAGCAGTTACGTTGGGCGGGGGGGTCCAGATGAGCAGTTCTTC.

The chain links TRBV7-2 to TRBJ1-1; D is undetermined. The CDR3 extends over 15 amino acids. CDR1 and CDR2 (germline): SGHTA, FQGNSA. The V and J ends lost 5 bases and 6 bases respectively, with 19 bases between them. The CDR3 spells CASSPGMEGTSEAFF. The DNA for the CDR3 is TGTGCCAGCAGCCCGGGGATGGAGGGTACCTCTGAAGCTTTCTTT.

The chain links TRBV29-1 to TRBJ2-1; the D gene is possibly TRBD2 (6 bases). The germline CDR1 and CDR2 sequences are SQVTM and ANQGSEA. Trimming took 7 bases from V and 6 from J, leaving 19 bases between them. CDR3 length: 14 residues. The CDR3 nucleotides are TGCAGCGCCGAGCGACATAGGGACTCCAATGAGCAGTTCTTC. The encoded protein is CSAERHRDSNEQFF.

This clone came up once. CDR3 in DNA: TGTGCCAGCAGTTACGAGAGGGACACTGAAGCTTTCTTT. It encodes CASSYERDTEAFF. The rearrangement joins TRBV6-5 to TRBJ1-1; D remains unclear. This CDR3 comprises 13 residues. Germline values: CDR1 MNHEY, CDR2 SVGAGI. With 2 bases removed from V and 3 bases from J, the gap between germline ends came to 7 bases.

The J gene is TRBJ2-1, the V gene TRBV4-2, with D possibly TRBD1 on 6 matching bases. V gave up 4 bases and J gave up 2 bases, with 12 bases separating them. There are 15 residues in the CDR3. CDR1 and CDR2 (germline): LGHNA, YNFKEQ. CDR3 in DNA: TGTGCCAGCAGCCCAGGGGAAAGCACCTACAATGAGCAGTTCTTC. Its protein product is CASSPGESTYNEQFF.

This chain links TRBV9 with TRBJ2-3, with 10 bases lining up with TRBD2. The CDR3 loop spans 16 amino acids. Germline V gene sequence: CDR1 SGDLS, CDR2 YYNGEE. V lost 2 bases and J lost 5; bases outside the gene matches: 8. CDR3 in DNA: TGTGCCAGCAGCGTCCCCCTCAGCGGGGGGGGAGATACGCAGTATTTT. Its protein is CASSVPLSGGGDTQYF.

This chain connects TRBV29-1 to TRBJ2-3, with a possible D match to TRBD1 (5 bases). CDR1 and CDR2 (germline): SQVTM, ANQGSEA. V was pared by 7 bases and J by 1 base, with 15 bases between. The CDR3 runs to 14 residues. For the CDR3, the DNA is TGCAGCGCTGATCAGGGTTTGGGCACAGATACGCAGTATTTT. It codes for CSADQGLGTDTQYF.

V and J are TRBV4-3 and TRBJ2-3; 9 bases align to TRBD2. The V gene's germline CDR1 is LGHNA and CDR2 YSLEER. The CDR3 totals 18 residues. V lost 3 bases to trimming and J lost 0 bases; unmatched junction nucleotides: 10. As DNA, the CDR3 is TGCGCCAGCAGCCAGGACGCCCGACTAGCGGATAGCACAGATACGCAGTATTTT. It is translated as CASSQDARLADSTDTQYF.

V usage is TRBV9 and J usage is TRBJ2-2; the match to TRBD1 covers 9 bases. The CDR3 is made up of 17 amino acids. V was pared by 0 bases and J by 6 bases, with 9 bases of the junction left unmatched. CDR1 SGDLS and CDR2 YYNGEE come from the germline V gene. The CDR3: CASSVGVQGALAGELFF. As DNA, the CDR3 is TGTGCCAGCAGCGTAGGGGTACAGGGGGCGCTCGCCGGGGAGCTGTTTTTT.

The chain links TRBV4-2 to TRBJ2-5, with TRBD2 identical over 9 bases. With the DNA end fitting TRBJ2-7 better, the J assignment may be wrong. Germline assignment: CDR1 LGHNA and CDR2 YNFKEQ. The CDR3 consists of 16 residues. CDR3 bases: TGTGCCAGCAGCCAACCAAGGCTAGCGGGGATGTACGAGCAGTACTTC. Translating gives CASSQPRLAGMYEQYF.

This chain joins TRBV28 and TRBJ1-2; no clear D. Looked up from germline, CDR1 is MDHEN and CDR2 is SYDVKM. With 6 bases removed from V and 8 bases from J, the gap between germline ends came to 13 bases. CDR3 size: 12 residues. CDR3 sequence: CASRPSGDGYTF. CDR3 sequence (DNA): TGTGCCAGCAGACCGTCGGGTGACGGCTACACCTTC.

This clone was picked up a small number of times. This chain links TRBV2 with TRBJ2-7; 8 bases line up with TRBD2. The V gene's germline CDR1 is SNHLY and CDR2 FYNNEI. The CDR3 has 16 residues. V dropped 6 bases and J dropped 2; count of bases not matched to a gene: 12. CDR3 coding DNA: TGTGCCAGCAGAGATCTTACGGGGGGGTGGGCCTACGAGCAGTACTTC. Protein sequence: CASRDLTGGWAYEQYF. Variable domain in full (rest from reference TRBV2 and TRBJ2-7): EPEVTQTPSHQVTQMGQEVILRCVPISNHLYFYWYRQILGQKVEFLVSFYNNEISEKSEIFDDQFSVERPDGSNFTLKIRSTKLEDSAMYFCASRDLTGGWAYEQYFGPGTRLTVT.

The chain joins TRBV5-1 to TRBJ2-2; 7 bases match TRBD1. Trimming at V came to 1 base and at J to 7 bases, leaving 7 bases not matched to a gene. The germline V gene has CDR1 SGHRS and CDR2 YFSETQ. There are 15 residues in the CDR3. The CDR3 region is CASSLIGTASGELFF. The CDR3 DNA reads as TGCGCCAGCAGCTTGATCGGGACAGCGAGCGGGGAGCTGTTTTTT.

This clone was picked up a small number of times. V gene TRBV6-5 combines with J gene TRBJ1-3, with 7 bases that match TRBD1. Germline trimming cut 7 bases from V and 4 bases from J; bases unmatched to any gene: 7. In germline, CDR1 is MNHEY, CDR2 SVGAGI. There are 14 residues in the CDR3. This CDR3 reads CASTWTGSGNTIYF. The CDR3 region has the DNA TGTGCCAGCACCTGGACAGGCTCAGGAAACACCATATATTTT.

The V and J genes are TRBV2 and TRBJ2-3, with 10 positions matching TRBD2. V trimming: 10 bases; J trimming: 3 bases; junction bases outside the gene matches: 7. Germline V lookup: CDR1 SNHLY, CDR2 FYNNEI. The CDR3 sequence is 14 residues long. The CDR3 sequence is CATSGGDGTDTQYF. The CDR3, as DNA: TGTGCCACTAGCGGGGGCGACGGTACAGATACGCAGTATTTT.

The gene calls are TRBV5-1 and TRBJ2-7, with 9 bases aligning to TRBD1. From germline, CDR1 is SGHRS and CDR2 YFSETQ. The V and J ends lost 4 bases and 3 bases, in that order; junction bases with no gene match: 8. This CDR3 is built from 15 residues. As DNA, the CDR3 is TGCGCCAGCAGCCTGACAGGGGGGAGGAACTACGAGCAGTACTTC. Protein: CASSLTGGRNYEQYF.

This sequence joins TRBV2 and TRBJ2-7, with a possible D match to TRBD1 (6 bases). This CDR3 contains 15 residues. Germline V gives CDR1 SNHLY, CDR2 FYNNEI. Trimming took 3 bases from V and 2 from J, leaving 14 bases between them. The CDR3 reads CASSETTGPTYEQYF. The CDR3 DNA follows: TGTGCCAGCAGTGAGACGACAGGCCCAACCTACGAGCAGTACTTC.

This clone came up a few times. The V and J genes are TRBV6-1 and TRBJ2-6, with D perhaps matching TRBD1 (6 bases). Germline assignment: CDR1 MNHNS and CDR2 SASEGT. The V and J ends lost 2 bases and 1 base respectively, with 12 bases between them. The CDR3 consists of 17 residues. CDR3 bases: TGTGCCAGCAGTGAAAGTAGAGGACAGTCTGGGGCCAACGTCCTGACTTTC. Protein product: CASSESRGQSGANVLTF.

J is TRBJ1-4 and V is TRBV14; unclear D gene. In germline, CDR1 is SGHDN, CDR2 FVKESK. There are 16 residues in the CDR3. V shed 0 bases and J shed 9 bases, with 17 bases lying between them. In DNA form, the CDR3 reads TGTGCCAGCAGCCAAGAGGAAGGAGGGCCCGTCAAAAAACTGTTTTTT. Protein: CASSQEEGGPVKKLFF.

This clone has just a few counts. The rearrangement links TRBV7-3 to TRBJ2-3, with D possibly TRBD2 on 5 matching bases. Trimming shortened V by 5 bases and J by 1 base, and 16 bases separated the two germline ends. Germline-derived CDR1 and CDR2 are SGHTA and FQGTGA. The CDR3 covers 16 residues. CDR3 protein: CASSPGPNSGTDTQYF. For the CDR3, the DNA is TGTGCCAGCAGCCCCGGCCCCAATAGCGGCACAGATACGCAGTATTTT.

J is TRBJ2-5 and V is TRBV7-2, with D possibly matching TRBD1 (7 bases). V was pared by 3 bases and J by 5 bases, with 13 bases between. Germline CDR1 SGHTA, CDR2 FQGNSA. The CDR3 is 14 amino acids. Written as DNA, the CDR3 is TGTGCCAGCAGCTTTCAGGGGGGCCAGGAGACCCAGTACTTC. Protein product: CASSFQGGQETQYF. Full variable domain (outside the CDR3, taken from reference TRBV7-2 and TRBJ2-5): GAGVSQSPSNKVTEKGKDVELRCDPISGHTALYWYRQSLGQGLEFLIYFQGNSAPDKSGLPSDRFSAERTGGSVSTLTIQRTQQEDSAVYLCASSFQGGQETQYFGPGTRLLVL.

The CDR3 region is CARRDKATYEQYF. CDR3 coding DNA: TGTGCCCGCCGGGACAAGGCGACCTACGAGCAGTACTTC. The chain recombines TRBV30 with TRBJ2-7; D perhaps matches TRBD1 (6 bases). The CDR3 loop spans 13 amino acids. In germline, CDR1 is GTSNPN, CDR2 SVGIG (reference sequence). Trimming took off 8 bases at V and 2 bases at J, with 16 bases between the two ends. Full variable domain (remainder filled in from reference TRBV30 and TRBJ2-7): SQTIHQWPATLVQPVGSPLSLECTVEGTSNPNLYWYRQAAGRGLQLLFYSVGIGQISSEVPQNLSASRPQDRQFILSSKKLLLSDSGFYLCARRDKATYEQYFGPGTRLTVT.

This clone was seen a few times. CDR3 coding DNA: TGTGCCAGCTCACCTTCCGGGACAGGGCTTTACGTTTTCTTT. This codes for CASSPSGTGLYVFF. The rearrangement links TRBV18 to TRBJ1-1, with 9 bases lining up with TRBD1. The V gene end was trimmed by 3 bases and the J gene end by 13 bases; junction bases not matched to a gene: 12. The length of the CDR3 is 14 residues. Germline V lookup: CDR1 KGHSH, CDR2 LQKENI. Supplemented by reference TRBV18 and TRBJ1-1, the full variable domain reads NAGVMQNPRHLVRRRGQEARLRCSPMKGHSHVYWYRQLPEEGLKFMVYLQKENIIDESGMPKERFSAEFPKEGPSILRIQQVVRGDSAAYFCASSPSGTGLYVFFGQGTRLTVV.

The chain couples TRBV2 to TRBJ2-1; 11 bases fit TRBD2. Germline values: CDR1 SNHLY, CDR2 FYNNEI. The CDR3 is made up of 16 amino acids. Trimming took 6 bases from V and 7 from J; bases not matched to a gene: 11. This CDR3 reads CASRMSLAGGRNEQFF. As DNA, the CDR3 is TGTGCCAGCAGGATGTCTTTAGCGGGGGGGCGTAATGAGCAGTTCTTC.